What follows are 30 T cell receptor beta chains derived from one specimen sequenced in a study of glioma-infiltrating T cells after dendritic cell vaccination. Generated by immunoSEQ multiplex PCR, the TCRdb table keeps only in-frame clones and is missing some. The table records over 80,000 clones, approximately 90% of them present only once. Sequences were derived from blood, sampled before dendritic cell vaccination. Receptor source: a human donor with glioblastoma.

The chain combines TRBV2 with TRBJ2-7; 9 bases align to TRBD1. V was clipped by 6 bases and J by 0 bases; unmatched bases: 6. Germline V gene data show CDR1 as SNHLY and CDR2 as FYNNEI. The CDR3 length is 15 residues. CDR3 loop: CASSVDRGSSYEQYF. The CDR3 bases are TGTGCCAGCAGCGTGGACAGGGGAAGCTCCTACGAGCAGTACTTC.

Regarding this clone: An end of the junction does not agree with germline; a read error may underlie this. CDR3 protein: CASSYYGQNAEAFF. As DNA, the CDR3 is TGTGCCAGCAGTTACTATGGCCAGAACGCTGAAGCTTTCTTT. This sequence joins TRBV6-6 and TRBJ1-1; D is uncertain. The CDR3 runs to 14 residues. Germline loops: CDR1 MNHNY, CDR2 SVGAGI (reference sequence).

The rearrangement uses TRBV27 and TRBJ2-3; possibly TRBD2 for D (6 bases). CDR1 and CDR2 from the germline V gene are MNHEY and SMNVEV (reference sequence). The CDR3 is 12 residues long. CDR3 region: CGSGRSTDTQYF. The CDR3 nucleotides are TGTGGAAGCGGGCGGAGCACAGATACGCAGTATTTT.

This clone has only a few counts. The chain joins TRBV5-1 to TRBJ1-1; D gene ambiguous. The ends were cut back, 0 bases at V and 5 bases at J, with 11 bases in the middle. The CDR3 is 14 residues long. Germline V gene sequence: CDR1 SGHRS, CDR2 YFSETQ. The CDR3 loop is CASSLAVGRTEAFF. The CDR3 DNA reads as TGCGCCAGCAGCTTGGCTGTCGGGAGGACTGAAGCTTTCTTT.

The J gene is TRBJ2-3, the V gene TRBV28, with D perhaps matching TRBD1 (5 bases). The CDR3 length is 14 residues. V lost 3 bases and J 1 base, leaving 8 bases between the germline ends. The germline gives CDR1 MDHEN, CDR2 SYDVKM. CDR3 in amino acids: CASSFLGRTDTQYF. The CDR3 nucleotides read TGTGCCAGCAGTTTCCTGGGGCGCACAGATACGCAGTATTTT. The full variable domain, completed using reference TRBV28 and TRBJ2-3, is DVKVTQSSRYLVKRTGEKVFLECVQDMDHENMFWYRQDPGLGLRLIYFSYDVKMKEKGDIPEGYSVSREKKERFSLILESASTNQTSMYLCASSFLGRTDTQYFGPGTRLTVL.

V is TRBV6-5 and J is TRBJ1-5, with D possibly TRBD1 on 5 matching bases. This CDR3 spans 12 amino acids. V was clipped by 6 bases and J by 7 bases, with 10 bases between them. Germline values: CDR1 MNHEY, CDR2 SVGAGI. CDR3 sequence reads: CASRGWGQPQHF. DNA of the CDR3: TGTGCCAGCAGGGGGTGGGGCCAGCCCCAGCATTTT.

V gene TRBV29-1 combines with J gene TRBJ2-3, with TRBD1 matching over 9 bases. V gave up 4 bases and J gave up 0 bases; unmatched junction bases: 8. The length of the CDR3 is 16 residues. In germline, CDR1 is SQVTM, CDR2 ANQGSEA. The DNA for the CDR3 is TGCAGCGTTGCGGGAACCGGGACAGGGAGCACAGATACGCAGTATTTT. This gives the protein CSVAGTGTGSTDTQYF.

The chain recombines TRBV11-3 with TRBJ2-3, with 14 bases that match TRBD2. The germline CDR1 and CDR2 sequences are SGHNT and YENEEA. The V segment lost 2 bases and the J segment 6 bases; nucleotides outside the gene matches: 13. There are 19 residues in the CDR3. The CDR3 DNA is TGTGCCAGCAGCTTATTCCCCCCAGGGACTAGCGGGAGTCGGGATACGCAGTATTTT. Amino acids: CASSLFPPGTSGSRDTQYF.

The chain joins TRBV7-6 to TRBJ2-1, with 7 nucleotides matching TRBD2. CDR1 is SGHVS, CDR2 FNYEAQ, per germline. J gave up 2 bases and V 1 base, and 2 bases lay outside the gene matches. The CDR3 runs to 15 residues. Here the CDR3 reads CASSLGLAPYNEQFF. CDR3 bases: TGTGCCAGCAGCTTAGGACTAGCCCCCTACAATGAGCAGTTCTTC.

The chain joins TRBV5-1 to TRBJ2-6; D may be TRBD1 (5 bases). Germline CDR1 reads SGHRS; CDR2 reads YFSETQ. The V end was cut by 4 bases, the J end by 0 bases, with 11 bases between. This CDR3 comprises 16 residues. The CDR3 loop reads CASSPRQSSGANVLTF. As DNA, the CDR3 is TGCGCCAGCAGCCCCAGACAGAGCTCTGGGGCCAACGTCCTGACTTTC.

This rearrangement joins TRBV19 to TRBJ1-5, with 7 bases that match TRBD1. CDR3 length: 16 residues. Germline-derived CDR1 and CDR2 are LNHDA and SQIVND (reference sequence). With V trimmed by 7 bases and J by 0 bases, 9 bases remained unmatched. The CDR3 DNA sequence: TGTGCCAGTATGGGGGACAGACTTAATAGCAATCAGCCCCAGCATTTT. Protein sequence: CASMGDRLNSNQPQHF.

The chain combines TRBV25-1 with TRBJ1-1; 10 bases align to TRBD1. The CDR3 spans 14 residues. After removal of 6 bases from V and 3 bases from J, the junction contained 4 bases not matched to a gene. CDR1 is MGHDK and CDR2 is SYGVNS in the germline V gene. The CDR3 loop is CASRTTGGHTEAFF. The CDR3 nucleotides read TGTGCCAGCAGAACGACAGGGGGCCACACTGAAGCTTTCTTT.

In the case of this clone: Other DNA variants within this sample encode the same CDR3. The CDR3 region is CASSLLAGGPYEQYF. The CDR3 DNA sequence: TGCGCCAGCAGCTTACTAGCGGGAGGGCCGTACGAGCAGTACTTC. The chain joins TRBV5-1 to TRBJ2-7, with 13 bases that match TRBD2. V trimming: 2 bases; J trimming: 4 bases; junction bases outside the gene matches: 3. In germline, CDR1 is SGHRS, CDR2 YFSETQ. There are 15 residues in the CDR3.

The chain couples TRBV29-1 to TRBJ2-1, with 11 bases matching TRBD1. Germline CDR1 reads SQVTM; CDR2 reads ANQGSEA. The CDR3 runs 15 residues. V gave up 1 base and J gave up 4 bases; unmatched junction bases: 3. CDR3 bases: TGCAGCGTTGAAGTCGGACAGGGGGCTTACAATGAGCAGTTCTTC. Translation gives CSVEVGQGAYNEQFF.

In its sample, this clone was seen once. The chain is built from TRBV9 and TRBJ2-3; 9 bases agree with TRBD2. The CDR3 loop spans 14 amino acids. In germline, CDR1 is SGDLS, CDR2 YYNGEE. The V gene end was trimmed by 3 bases and the J gene end by 7 bases; junction bases not matched to a gene: 6. The chain's CDR3 is CASSGTSAVNTQYF. The DNA of the CDR3 is TGTGCCAGCAGCGGGACTAGCGCCGTCAATACGCAGTATTTT.

The J gene is TRBJ1-1, the V gene TRBV4-1; D call uncertain. V was pared by 4 bases and J by 0 bases, with 12 bases between. In germline, CDR1 is MGHRA, CDR2 YSYEKL. CDR3 size: 15 residues. CDR3 residues: CASSPMPTVNTEAFF. In DNA form, the CDR3 reads TGCGCCAGCAGCCCCATGCCCACAGTGAACACTGAAGCTTTCTTT.

J is TRBJ2-1 and V is TRBV4-1, with 9 bases matching TRBD2. Germline-derived CDR1 and CDR2 are MGHRA and YSYEKL. Germline trimming cut 2 bases from V and 7 bases from J; bases unmatched to any gene: 15. CDR3 length equals 18 residues. The CDR3 region is CASSQPRILAGSSNEQFF. In DNA form, the CDR3 reads TGCGCCAGCAGCCAACCCCGCATACTAGCGGGTAGTTCGAATGAGCAGTTCTTC.

The chain uses TRBV5-1 and TRBJ2-1, with TRBD2 matching 11 bases. V gave up 0 bases and J gave up 3 bases; unmatched junction bases: 5. There are 17 residues in the CDR3. Germline V gives CDR1 SGHRS, CDR2 YFSETQ. The CDR3 loop reads CASSLARGLADYNEQFF. The CDR3, as DNA: TGCGCCAGCAGCTTGGCTAGGGGACTAGCGGACTACAATGAGCAGTTCTTC.

This clone was counted once. J is TRBJ2-2 and V is TRBV6-1, with 13 bases matching TRBD2. In germline, CDR1 is MNHNS, CDR2 SASEGT. The CDR3 length is 15 residues. The ends lost 8 bases at V and 5 bases at J; junction bases unmatched: 5. CDR3 coding DNA: TGTGCCAGCGCCGGACTAGCGGGGGTAACCGGGGAGCTGTTTTTT. This sequence encodes CASAGLAGVTGELFF.

The CDR3 spells CASSPRLAGGLETQYF. The DNA of the CDR3 is TGTGCCAGCTCACCCCGACTAGCGGGGGGGCTAGAGACCCAGTACTTC. This rearrangement joins TRBV18 to TRBJ2-5; TRBD2 matches 14 bases. CDR3 length equals 16 residues. V trimming: 3 bases; J trimming: 4 bases; junction bases outside the gene matches: 4. The germline gives CDR1 KGHSH, CDR2 LQKENI.

The chain combines TRBV15 with TRBJ1-3; weak D call: TRBD1 (5 bases). V lost 6 bases, J lost 0 bases, and 12 bases lay in between. The CDR3 extends over 15 amino acids. Germline V gene data show CDR1 as LNHNV and CDR2 as YYDKDF (reference sequence). CDR3 sequence: CATSRSGGSGNTIYF. The CDR3 nucleotides are TGTGCCACCAGTAGGTCCGGGGGCTCTGGAAACACCATATATTTT.

The rearrangement uses TRBV11-2 and TRBJ1-1, with 7 bases identical to TRBD1. Germline V gene sequence: CDR1 SGHAT, CDR2 FQNNGV. V lost 3 bases to trimming and J lost 1 base; unmatched junction nucleotides: 5. The CDR3 totals 15 residues. Here the CDR3 reads CASSLSGTANTEAFF. In nucleotides, the CDR3 is TGTGCCAGCAGCTTGTCCGGGACAGCGAACACTGAAGCTTTCTTT.

The chain combines TRBV5-1 with TRBJ2-7; 8 nucleotides align to TRBD2. The CDR3 is made up of 13 amino acids. Unmatched junction bases numbered 6, after V lost 5 bases and J lost 5 bases. Germline assignment: CDR1 SGHRS and CDR2 YFSETQ. CDR3 loop: CASRLAGGDEQYF. The CDR3 DNA follows: TGCGCCAGCAGGCTTGCGGGAGGTGACGAGCAGTACTTC.

This clone was counted between two and nine times. Other DNA sequences in this sample translate to the same CDR3. The V and J genes are TRBV19 and TRBJ1-5, with D hard to call. Germline values: CDR1 LNHDA, CDR2 SQIVND (reference sequence). V was shortened by 6 bases and J by 2 bases, with 5 bases between the two germline ends. The CDR3 has 12 residues. CDR3 nucleotides: TGTGCCAGTAGAACGGGCAATCAGCCCCAGCATTTT. Protein sequence: CASRTGNQPQHF.

The CDR3 DNA is TGTGCCAGCAGACAGGGCGGGCACACTGAAGCTTTCTTT. Residues: CASRQGGHTEAFF. The chain has TRBV6-1 and TRBJ1-1; possible D gene TRBD1, 6 bases. There are 13 residues in the CDR3. Germline V gives CDR1 MNHNS, CDR2 SASEGT. The V end was cut by 6 bases, the J end by 3 bases, with 11 bases between.

The V call is TRBV5-1, the J call TRBJ2-3, with 11 bases that match TRBD2. Germline CDR1 and CDR2: SGHRS and YFSETQ. After removal of 5 bases from V and 9 bases from J, the junction contained 5 bases not matched to a gene. This CDR3 region has 13 residues. The CDR3 sequence is CASRRLAGRTQYF. The CDR3 DNA is TGCGCCAGCAGAAGACTAGCGGGGCGGACGCAGTATTTT. The full variable domain, rest sourced from reference TRBV5-1 and TRBJ2-3, is KAGVTQTPRYLIKTRGQQVTLSCSPISGHRSVSWYQQTPGQGLQFLFEYFSETQRNKGNFPGRFSGRQFSNSRSEMNVSTLELGDSALYLCASRRLAGRTQYFGPGTRLTVL.

This chain links TRBV5-1 with TRBJ2-5, with D possibly TRBD1 on 6 matching bases. This CDR3 comprises 17 residues. Germline V gene sequence: CDR1 SGHRS, CDR2 YFSETQ. V lost 0 bases and J 5 bases, leaving 20 bases between the germline ends. The chain's CDR3 is CASSLAGAGVYGETQYF. In DNA form, the CDR3 reads TGCGCCAGCAGCTTGGCCGGGGCAGGGGTTTATGGGGAGACCCAGTACTTC.

The chain joins TRBV6-5 to TRBJ1-1; D is possibly TRBD1 (6 bases). With 6 bases removed from V and 8 bases from J, the gap between germline ends came to 10 bases. The CDR3 length is 11 residues. Germline loops: CDR1 MNHEY, CDR2 SVGAGI. CDR3: CASRRDREAFF. For the CDR3, the DNA is TGTGCCAGCAGACGAGACAGGGAAGCTTTCTTT.

The chain joins TRBV30 to TRBJ1-5, with a possible D match to TRBD1 (5 bases). Germline CDR1 is GTSNPN and CDR2 is SVGIG (reference sequence). The CDR3 spans 12 residues. V lost 2 bases and J lost 7, with 9 bases in between. As DNA, the CDR3 is TGTGCCTGGAGTCACTCAGGGCAGCCCCAGCATTTT. Its protein is CAWSHSGQPQHF.

The chain couples TRBV10-3 to TRBJ1-1; possibly TRBD1 for D (5 bases). The CDR3 runs to 15 residues. CDR1 is ENHRY, CDR2 SYGVKD, per germline. Trimming took 3 bases from V and 3 from J, leaving 14 bases between them. CDR3 DNA sequence: TGTGCCATCAGTGATTCCCGGGACTCATACACTGAAGCTTTCTTT. Translating it yields CAISDSRDSYTEAFF.